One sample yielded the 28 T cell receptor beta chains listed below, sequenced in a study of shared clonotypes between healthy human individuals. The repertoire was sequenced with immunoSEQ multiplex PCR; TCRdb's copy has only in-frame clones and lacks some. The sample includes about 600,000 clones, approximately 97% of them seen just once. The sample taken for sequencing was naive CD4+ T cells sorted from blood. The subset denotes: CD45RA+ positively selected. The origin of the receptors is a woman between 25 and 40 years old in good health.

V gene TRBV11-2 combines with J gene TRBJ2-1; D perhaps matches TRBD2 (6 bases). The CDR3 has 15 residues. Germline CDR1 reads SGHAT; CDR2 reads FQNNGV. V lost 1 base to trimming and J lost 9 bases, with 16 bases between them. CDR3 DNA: TGTGCCAGCAGCTTAGTCCTCGGCGGGATGGGTGAGCAGTTCTTC. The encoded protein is CASSLVLGGMGEQFF.

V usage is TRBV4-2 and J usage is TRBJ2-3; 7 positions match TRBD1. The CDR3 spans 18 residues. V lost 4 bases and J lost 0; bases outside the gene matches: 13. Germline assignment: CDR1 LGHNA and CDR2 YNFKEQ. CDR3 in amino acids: CASSPSILRDRSTDTQYF. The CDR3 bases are TGTGCCAGCAGCCCATCGATCCTTAGGGACAGAAGCACAGATACGCAGTATTTT.

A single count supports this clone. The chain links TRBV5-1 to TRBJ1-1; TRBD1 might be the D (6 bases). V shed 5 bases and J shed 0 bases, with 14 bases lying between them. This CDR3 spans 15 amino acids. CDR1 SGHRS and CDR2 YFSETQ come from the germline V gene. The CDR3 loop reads CASSPRGIVNTEAFF. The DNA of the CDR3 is TGCGCCAGCAGTCCAAGGGGGATCGTGAACACTGAAGCTTTCTTT.

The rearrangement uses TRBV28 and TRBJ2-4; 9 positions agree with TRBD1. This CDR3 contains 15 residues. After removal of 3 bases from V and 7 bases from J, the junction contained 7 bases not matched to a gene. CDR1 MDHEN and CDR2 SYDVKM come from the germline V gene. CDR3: CASSLPRTGENIQYF. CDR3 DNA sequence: TGTGCCAGCAGTTTGCCCAGGACAGGGGAGAACATTCAGTACTTC.

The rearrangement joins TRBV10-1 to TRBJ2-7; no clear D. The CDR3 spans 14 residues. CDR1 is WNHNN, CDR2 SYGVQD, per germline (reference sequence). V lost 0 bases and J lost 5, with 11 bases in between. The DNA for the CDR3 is TGCGCCAGCAGTGAGTCGAGAGTAGGTGACGAGCAGTACTTC. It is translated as CASSESRVGDEQYF.

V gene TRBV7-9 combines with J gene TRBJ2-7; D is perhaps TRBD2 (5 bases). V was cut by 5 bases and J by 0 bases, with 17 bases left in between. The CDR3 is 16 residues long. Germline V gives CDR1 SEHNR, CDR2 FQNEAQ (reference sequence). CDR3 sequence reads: CASSPWTVKSSYEQYF. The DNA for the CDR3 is TGTGCCAGCAGCCCTTGGACTGTTAAAAGCTCCTACGAGCAGTACTTC.

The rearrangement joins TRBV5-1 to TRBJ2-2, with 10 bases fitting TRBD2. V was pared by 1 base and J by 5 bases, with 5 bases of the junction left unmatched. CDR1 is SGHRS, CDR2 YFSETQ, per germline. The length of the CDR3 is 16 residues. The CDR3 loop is CASSLLLAGETGELFF. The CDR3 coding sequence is TGCGCCAGCAGCTTGCTCCTAGCGGGAGAAACCGGGGAGCTGTTTTTT. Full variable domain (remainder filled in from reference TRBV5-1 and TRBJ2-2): KAGVTQTPRYLIKTRGQQVTLSCSPISGHRSVSWYQQTPGQGLQFLFEYFSETQRNKGNFPGRFSGRQFSNSRSEMNVSTLELGDSALYLCASSLLLAGETGELFFGEGSRLTVL.

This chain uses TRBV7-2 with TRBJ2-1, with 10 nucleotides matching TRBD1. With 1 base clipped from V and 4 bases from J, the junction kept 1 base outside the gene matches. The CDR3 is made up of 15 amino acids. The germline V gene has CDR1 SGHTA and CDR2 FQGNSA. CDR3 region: CASSLGQGAYNEQFF. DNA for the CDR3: TGTGCCAGCAGCTTAGGACAGGGGGCGTACAATGAGCAGTTCTTC.

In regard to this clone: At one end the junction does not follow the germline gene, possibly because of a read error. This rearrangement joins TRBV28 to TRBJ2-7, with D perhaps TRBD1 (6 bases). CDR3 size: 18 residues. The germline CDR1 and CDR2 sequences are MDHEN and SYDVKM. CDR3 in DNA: TGTGCCAGCAGATTATCTACAGGGCCCATCTCCCACATCTACGAGCAGTACTTC. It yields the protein CASRLSTGPISHIYEQYF.

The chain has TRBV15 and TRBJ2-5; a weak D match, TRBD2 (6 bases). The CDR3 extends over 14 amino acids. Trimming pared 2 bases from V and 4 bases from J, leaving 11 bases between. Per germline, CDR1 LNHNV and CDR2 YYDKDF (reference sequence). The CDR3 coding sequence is TGTGCCACCAGCAGACGAACCGGGGGAGAGACCCAGTACTTC. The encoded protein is CATSRRTGGETQYF.

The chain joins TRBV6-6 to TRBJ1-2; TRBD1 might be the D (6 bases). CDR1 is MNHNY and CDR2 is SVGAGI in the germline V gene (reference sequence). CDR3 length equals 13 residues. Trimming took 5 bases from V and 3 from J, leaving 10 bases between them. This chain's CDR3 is CASSGGADYGYTF. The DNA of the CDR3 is TGTGCCAGCAGTGGGGGCGCCGACTATGGCTACACCTTC.

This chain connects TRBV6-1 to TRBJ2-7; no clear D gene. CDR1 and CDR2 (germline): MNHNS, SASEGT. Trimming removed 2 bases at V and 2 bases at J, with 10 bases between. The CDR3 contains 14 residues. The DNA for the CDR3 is TGTGCCAGCAGTGAACTTTACAGCCCCTACGAGCAGTACTTC. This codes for CASSELYSPYEQYF.

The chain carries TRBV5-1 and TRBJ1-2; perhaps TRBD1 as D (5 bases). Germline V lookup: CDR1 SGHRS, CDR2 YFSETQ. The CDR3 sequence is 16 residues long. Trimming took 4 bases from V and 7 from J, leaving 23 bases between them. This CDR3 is CASSPSASSTGPGYTF. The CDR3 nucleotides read TGCGCCAGCAGCCCGTCAGCGAGTAGCACGGGACCTGGCTACACCTTC.

DNA of the CDR3: TGTGCCAGCACCAACCCCGTTGGGACAGGGAACTCCTACGAGCAGTACTTC. As protein: CASTNPVGTGNSYEQYF. The gene calls are TRBV28 and TRBJ2-7, with 9 bases matching TRBD1. Unmatched junction bases numbered 13, after V lost 7 bases and J lost 0 bases. CDR3 size: 17 residues. Per the germline V gene, CDR1 is MDHEN and CDR2 is SYDVKM.

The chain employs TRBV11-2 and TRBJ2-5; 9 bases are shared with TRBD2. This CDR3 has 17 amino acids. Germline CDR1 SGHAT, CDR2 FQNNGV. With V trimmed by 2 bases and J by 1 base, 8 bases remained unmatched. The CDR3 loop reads CASSLHIAGEGQETQYF. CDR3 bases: TGTGCCAGCAGCTTACATATAGCGGGAGAGGGCCAAGAGACCCAGTACTTC.

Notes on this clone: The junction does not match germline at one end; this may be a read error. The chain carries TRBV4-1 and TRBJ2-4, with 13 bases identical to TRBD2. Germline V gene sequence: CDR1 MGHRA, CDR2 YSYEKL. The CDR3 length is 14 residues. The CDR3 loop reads CASSQGTSGSSGVF. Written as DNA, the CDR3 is TGCGCCAGCAGCCAAGGGACTAGCGGGAGTTCCGGTGTTTTC.

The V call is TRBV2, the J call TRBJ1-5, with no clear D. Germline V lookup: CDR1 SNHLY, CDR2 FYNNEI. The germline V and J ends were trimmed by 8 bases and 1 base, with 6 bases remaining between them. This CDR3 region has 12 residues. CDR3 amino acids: CASGWSNQPQHF. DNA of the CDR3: TGTGCCAGCGGCTGGAGCAATCAGCCCCAGCATTTT.

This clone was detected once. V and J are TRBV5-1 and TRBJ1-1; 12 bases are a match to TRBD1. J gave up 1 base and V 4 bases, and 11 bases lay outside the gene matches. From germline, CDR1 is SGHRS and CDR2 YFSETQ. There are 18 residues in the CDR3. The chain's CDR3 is CASSTAGTGGAGNTEAFF. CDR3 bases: TGCGCCAGCAGCACGGCCGGGACAGGGGGCGCTGGGAACACTGAAGCTTTCTTT.

The CDR3: CASSFSGRRETQYF. CDR3 DNA: TGTGCCAGCAGCTTTTCAGGGCGTAGAGAGACCCAGTACTTC. The gene calls are TRBV7-6 and TRBJ2-5, with D possibly matching TRBD1 (5 bases). Trimming took off 3 bases at V and 4 bases at J, with 12 bases between the two ends. CDR1 and CDR2 from the germline V gene are SGHVS and FNYEAQ. The CDR3 runs 14 residues.

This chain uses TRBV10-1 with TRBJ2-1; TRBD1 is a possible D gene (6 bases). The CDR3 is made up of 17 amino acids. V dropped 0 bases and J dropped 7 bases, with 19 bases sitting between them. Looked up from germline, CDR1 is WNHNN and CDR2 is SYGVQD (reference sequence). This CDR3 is CASSESGGGPQGNEQFF. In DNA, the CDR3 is TGCGCCAGCAGTGAGTCGGGTGGGGGCCCGCAGGGGAATGAGCAGTTCTTC.

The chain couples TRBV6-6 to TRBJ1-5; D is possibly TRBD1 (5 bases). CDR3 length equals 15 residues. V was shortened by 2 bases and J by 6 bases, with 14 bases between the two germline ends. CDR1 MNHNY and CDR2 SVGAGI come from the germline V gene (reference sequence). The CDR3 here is CASSYGRVEIQPQHF. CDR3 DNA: TGTGCCAGCAGTTACGGCAGGGTGGAAATTCAGCCCCAGCATTTT.

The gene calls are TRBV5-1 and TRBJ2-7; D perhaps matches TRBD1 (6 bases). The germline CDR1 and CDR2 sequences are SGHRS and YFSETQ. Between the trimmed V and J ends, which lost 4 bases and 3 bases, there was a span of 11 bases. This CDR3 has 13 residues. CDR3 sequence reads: CASSLRTDYEQYF. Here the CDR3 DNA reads TGCGCCAGCAGCCTACGGACAGACTACGAGCAGTACTTC.

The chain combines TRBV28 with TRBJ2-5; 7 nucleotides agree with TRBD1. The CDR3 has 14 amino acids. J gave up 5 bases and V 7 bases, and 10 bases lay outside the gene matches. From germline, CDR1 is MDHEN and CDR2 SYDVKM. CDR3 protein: CASTQTGIGETQYF. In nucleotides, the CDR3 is TGTGCCAGCACCCAGACAGGGATCGGGGAGACCCAGTACTTC. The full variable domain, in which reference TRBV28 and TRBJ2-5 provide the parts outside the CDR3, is DVKVTQSSRYLVKRTGEKVFLECVQDMDHENMFWYRQDPGLGLRLIYFSYDVKMKEKGDIPEGYSVSREKKERFSLILESASTNQTSMYLCASTQTGIGETQYFGPGTRLLVL.

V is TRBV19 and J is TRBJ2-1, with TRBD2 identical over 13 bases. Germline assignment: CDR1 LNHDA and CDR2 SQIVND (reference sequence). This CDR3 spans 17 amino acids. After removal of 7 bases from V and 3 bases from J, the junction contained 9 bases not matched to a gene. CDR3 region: CASTRTSGSGDYNEQFF. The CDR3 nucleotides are TGTGCCAGTACCCGGACTAGCGGGAGCGGGGACTACAATGAGCAGTTCTTC.

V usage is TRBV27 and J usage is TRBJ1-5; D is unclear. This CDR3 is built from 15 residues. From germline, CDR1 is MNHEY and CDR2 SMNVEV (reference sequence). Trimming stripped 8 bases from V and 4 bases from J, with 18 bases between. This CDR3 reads CASARTGSINQPQHF. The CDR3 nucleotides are TGTGCCAGCGCTCGGACTGGGTCGATTAATCAGCCCCAGCATTTT.

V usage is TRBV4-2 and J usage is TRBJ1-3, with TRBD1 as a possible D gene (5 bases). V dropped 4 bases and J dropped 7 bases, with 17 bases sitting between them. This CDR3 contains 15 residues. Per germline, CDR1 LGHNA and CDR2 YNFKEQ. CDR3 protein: CASSPTRVNGNTIYF. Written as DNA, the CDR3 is TGTGCCAGCAGCCCTACCAGGGTTAACGGGAACACCATATATTTT.

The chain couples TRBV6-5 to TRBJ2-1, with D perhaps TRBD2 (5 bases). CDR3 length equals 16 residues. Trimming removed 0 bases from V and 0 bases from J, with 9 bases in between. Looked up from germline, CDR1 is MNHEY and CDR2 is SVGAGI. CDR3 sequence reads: CASSYSAGRSYNEQFF. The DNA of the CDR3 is TGTGCCAGCAGTTACTCTGCGGGCCGCTCCTACAATGAGCAGTTCTTC.

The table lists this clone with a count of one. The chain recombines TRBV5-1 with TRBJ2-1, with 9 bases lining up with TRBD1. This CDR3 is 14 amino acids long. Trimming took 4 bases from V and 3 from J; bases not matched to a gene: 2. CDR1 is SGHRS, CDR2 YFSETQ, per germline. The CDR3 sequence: CASSGGQGYNEQFF. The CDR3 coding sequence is TGCGCCAGCAGCGGGGGACAGGGCTACAATGAGCAGTTCTTC. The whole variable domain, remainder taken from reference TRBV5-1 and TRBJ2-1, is KAGVTQTPRYLIKTRGQQVTLSCSPISGHRSVSWYQQTPGQGLQFLFEYFSETQRNKGNFPGRFSGRQFSNSRSEMNVSTLELGDSALYLCASSGGQGYNEQFFGPGTRLTVL.